The next 8 T cell receptor beta chains were all read from a single sample in a study of T cell responses to AZD1222 COVID-19 vaccine. Method: immunoSEQ multiplex PCR; TCRdb's copy keeps in-frame clones and lacks some. In the table there are 150,000 to 200,000 clones, 88% of which are singletons. This specimen consisted of peripheral blood, obtained on day 0 of AZD1222 vaccination. These receptors were taken from an adult in good health.

The chain couples TRBV5-1 to TRBJ1-1; D is uncertain. With 0 bases removed from V and 2 bases from J, the gap between germline ends came to 8 bases. Germline loops: CDR1 SGHRS, CDR2 YFSETQ. The CDR3 sequence is 14 residues long. CDR3: CASSLGHLNTEAFF. In DNA, the CDR3 is TGCGCCAGCAGCTTGGGTCACCTAAACACTGAAGCTTTCTTT.

V usage is TRBV29-1 and J usage is TRBJ1-1; D unclear. Germline CDR1 and CDR2: SQVTM and ANQGSEA. Trimming took 1 base from V and 5 from J, leaving 11 bases between them. CDR3 length: 13 residues. The CDR3 region has the DNA TGCAGCGTTGAAGTGGCAGGCTGGACTGAAGCTTTCTTT. The encoded protein is CSVEVAGWTEAFF.

V is TRBV27 and J is TRBJ2-1, with 16 positions matching TRBD2. The V gene's germline CDR1 is MNHEY and CDR2 SMNVEV (reference sequence). Losses at the gene ends were 11 bases for V and 11 bases for J; bases not matched to a gene: 15. CDR3 length: 16 residues. For the CDR3, the DNA is TGTGCCTCTTGGGGACTAGCGGGGGGGCCTGTTCGTAAGCAGTTCTTC. Encoded protein: CASWGLAGGPVRKQFF.

The chain has TRBV6-1 and TRBJ1-4, with D tentatively TRBD1 (6 bases). This CDR3 is built from 15 residues. V lost 2 bases and J lost 4, with 11 bases in between. CDR1 and CDR2 from the germline V gene are MNHNS and SASEGT. DNA for the CDR3: TGTGCCAGCAGTGAAAAGGGGGTGGTTAATGAAAAACTGTTTTTT. Translating it yields CASSEKGVVNEKLFF.

The chain uses TRBV14 and TRBJ1-1; TRBD1 might be the D (5 bases). V shed 5 bases and J shed 0 bases, with 16 bases lying between them. CDR3 length: 16 amino acids. Germline V lookup: CDR1 SGHDN, CDR2 FVKESK. CDR3 sequence reads: CASSKRRGLMNTEAFF. The CDR3 bases are TGTGCCAGCAGCAAAAGACGGGGACTGATGAACACTGAAGCTTTCTTT.

CDR3 nucleotides: TGTGCCAGCAGGTTTGGGCCACAGGGCGAGATCTCTGGAAACACCATATATTTT. Translating it yields CASRFGPQGEISGNTIYF. The V gene is TRBV5-8, the J gene TRBJ1-3, with D tentatively TRBD1 (6 bases). The CDR3 is made up of 18 amino acids. From germline, CDR1 is SGHTS and CDR2 YDEGEE. V was trimmed by 5 bases and J by 0 bases, leaving 21 bases between them.

This sequence joins TRBV10-2 and TRBJ1-1; D remains unclear. The CDR3 totals 13 residues. V was pared by 7 bases and J by 0 bases, with 9 bases between. Per the germline V gene, CDR1 is WSHSY and CDR2 is SAAADI. The CDR3 loop reads CASIEDMNTEAFF. The DNA for the CDR3 is TGCGCCAGCATAGAAGATATGAACACTGAAGCTTTCTTT.

This chain connects TRBV13 to TRBJ1-5; D remains ambiguous. V was cut by 5 bases and J by 3 bases, with 8 bases left in between. CDR1 PRHDT and CDR2 FYEKMQ come from the germline V gene (reference sequence). This CDR3 has 13 amino acids. CDR3 in amino acids: CASSGGNNQPQHF. CDR3 sequence (DNA): TGTGCCAGCAGCGGTGGTAACAATCAGCCCCAGCATTTT.